The 12 T cell receptor beta chains given below trace back to one sample, sequenced in a study of blood T cell repertoires in COVID-19 (TCRdb year 2020). Receptor libraries were prepared by the immunoSEQ multiplex PCR assay. TCRdb holds this immuneACCESS table with in-frame rearrangements only. Some clones are missing; in checked studies, unresolved V genes explain under half, and the rest has no known cause. The sample contains some 390,000 clones, approximately 86% of them found a single time. About 3% of the sample lies in the top ten. The sequencing input was peripheral blood. These receptors were obtained from a human donor in a cohort sampled during active COVID-19.

The V and J genes are TRBV30 and TRBJ2-2; D remains unclear. V was shortened by 0 bases and J by 6 bases, with 11 bases between the two germline ends. This CDR3 is 14 amino acids long. Germline-derived CDR1 and CDR2 are GTSNPN and SVGIG (reference sequence). The CDR3 sequence is CAWSVLQKAGELFF. CDR3 in DNA: TGTGCCTGGAGTGTACTACAAAAGGCCGGGGAGCTGTTTTTT.

This clone was recorded once. This chain connects TRBV23-1 to TRBJ1-1; tentative D call: TRBD1 (6 bases). TRBV23-1 carries the ORF label, with uncertain function. V was shortened by 3 bases and J by 0 bases, with 20 bases between the two germline ends. This CDR3 region has 18 residues. The CDR3 loop reads CASSQSAGGPAMNTEAFF. The CDR3 DNA reads TGCGCCAGCAGTCAGTCAGCCGGGGGGCCGGCCATGAACACTGAAGCTTTCTTT.

This rearrangement joins TRBV10-3 to TRBJ1-1; 7 bases map to TRBD1. CDR1 ENHRY and CDR2 SYGVKD come from the germline V gene. The CDR3 loop spans 15 amino acids. Germline trimming cut 10 bases from V and 1 base from J; bases unmatched to any gene: 12. CDR3 DNA: TGTGCCACCAGAGGGGGCGCTTGGGGGAACACTGAAGCTTTCTTT. The encoded protein is CATRGGAWGNTEAFF.

V usage is TRBV3-1 (or the pseudogene TRBV3-2) and J usage is TRBJ1-1; a weak D match, TRBD1 (6 bases). The germline V and J ends were trimmed by 4 bases and 7 bases, with 16 bases remaining between them. The CDR3 contains 14 residues. Germline V gene data show CDR1 as LGHDT and CDR2 as YNNKEL (reference sequence). The CDR3 spells CASSPLTGESEAFF. CDR3 in DNA: TGTGCCAGCAGCCCCTTGACAGGTGAAAGTGAAGCTTTCTTT.

In its sample, this clone was seen a few times. The V gene is TRBV29-1, the J gene TRBJ2-7; TRBD2 matches 10 bases. The germline V gene encodes CDR1 SQVTM and CDR2 ANQGSEA. The CDR3 extends over 16 amino acids. The ends lost 2 bases at V and 2 bases at J; junction bases unmatched: 9. CDR3 nucleotide sequence: TGCAGCGTTGAACTCCCTAGCGGGAGCAGCCCCTACGAGCAGTACTTC. The encoded protein is CSVELPSGSSPYEQYF.

The chain links TRBV30 to TRBJ1-1, with D unresolved. In germline, CDR1 is GTSNPN, CDR2 SVGIG (reference sequence). The germline V and J ends were trimmed by 3 bases and 8 bases, with 10 bases remaining between them. The CDR3 extends over 11 amino acids. CDR3 region: CAWRSMREAFF. As DNA, the CDR3 is TGTGCCTGGAGGTCCATGAGAGAAGCTTTCTTT.

This clone occurred many times. This chain connects TRBV12-3 or TRBV12-4 to TRBJ1-2, with D unresolved. Deletions cut 3 bases from V and 3 bases from J, with 8 bases between. The CDR3 totals 13 residues. CDR3 in amino acids: CASSFGDYYGYTF. The CDR3 region has the DNA TGTGCCAGCAGTTTCGGTGATTACTATGGCTACACCTTC.

DNA of the CDR3: TGTGCCAGCAGTCAGGGGGGAGGGGAGGGACTAGCGGGAGGCCTTTACTTC. Translating it yields CASSQGGGEGLAGGLYF. The rearrangement joins TRBV6-6 to TRBJ2-7; the match to TRBD2 covers 15 bases. This CDR3 comprises 17 residues. The J segment lost 13 bases and the V segment lost 5 bases, leaving 18 bases of the junction unmatched. Germline V CDR1 and CDR2: MNHNY, SVGAGI (reference sequence).

The chain carries TRBV19 and TRBJ1-2, with D maybe TRBD1 (6 bases). The length of the CDR3 is 13 residues. Trimming left V 10 bases short and J 2 bases short, with 14 bases between. Germline V gene data show CDR1 as LNHDA and CDR2 as SQIVND (reference sequence). The CDR3 protein is CATTFQGNYGYTF. CDR3 bases: TGTGCCACCACCTTCCAGGGGAACTATGGCTACACCTTC. Together with reference TRBV19 and TRBJ1-2, the CDR3 gives the full variable domain: DGGITQSPKYLFRKEGQNVTLSCEQNLNHDAMYWYRQDPGQGLRLIYYSQIVNDFQKGDIAEGYSVSREKKESFPLTVTSAQKNPTAFYLCATTFQGNYGYTFGSGTRLTVV.

V is TRBV12-3 or TRBV12-4 and J is TRBJ1-1, with no clear D. Trimming shortened V by 2 bases and J by 7 bases, and 11 bases separated the two germline ends. The CDR3 covers 13 residues. The CDR3 here is CASSLRPSGEAFF. The CDR3 bases are TGTGCCAGCAGTTTAAGGCCGTCGGGTGAAGCTTTCTTT.

V is TRBV19 and J is TRBJ2-1; D perhaps matches TRBD2 (6 bases). V was pared by 0 bases and J by 5 bases, with 17 bases between. Looked up from germline, CDR1 is LNHDA and CDR2 is SQIVND (reference sequence). This CDR3 contains 17 residues. As DNA, the CDR3 is TGTGCCAGTAGTATAGAACGTGGTGGGAGGCTTAACAATGAGCAGTTCTTC. It translates to CASSIERGGRLNNEQFF.

The chain recombines TRBV2 with TRBJ2-5; 12 nucleotides line up with TRBD2. Germline V gene sequence: CDR1 SNHLY, CDR2 FYNNEI. There are 15 residues in the CDR3. With 4 bases clipped from V and 2 bases from J, the junction kept 2 bases outside the gene matches. CDR3 loop: CASSGGTSGQETQYF. The CDR3, as DNA: TGTGCCAGCAGTGGCGGGACTAGCGGGCAAGAGACCCAGTACTTC.